The 30 T cell receptor beta chains reported below all come from one sample, sequenced in a study of blood T cell repertoires in COVID-19. Sequencing was performed with immunoSEQ multiplex PCR; in TCRdb, only in-frame clones are kept and a portion is missing. The sample lists tens of thousands of clones; 75% to 85% were seen once. The sample taken for sequencing was peripheral blood. The receptor set was obtained from a man younger than 40 with COVID-19, enrolled during active disease.

The rearrangement uses TRBV3-1 (or the pseudogene TRBV3-2) and TRBJ2-3; 8 positions agree with TRBD1. V dropped 6 bases and J dropped 6; count of bases not matched to a gene: 8. CDR3 length: 14 residues. CDR1 and CDR2 (germline): LGHDT, YNNKEL (reference sequence). The CDR3 reads CASSLPGGVDTQYF. The DNA for the CDR3 is TGTGCCAGCAGTCTTCCAGGGGGCGTTGATACGCAGTATTTT.

This rearrangement joins TRBV25-1 to TRBJ1-1, with D perhaps TRBD1 (6 bases). Germline CDR1 and CDR2: MGHDK and SYGVNS. V lost 6 bases to trimming and J lost 0 bases, with 11 bases between them. The CDR3 length is 14 residues. The CDR3, as DNA: TGTGCCAGCAGCAGAACAGGGATGAACACTGAAGCTTTCTTT. This gives the protein CASSRTGMNTEAFF.

V and J are TRBV6-5 and TRBJ1-6, with 10 bases lining up with TRBD1. Losses at the gene ends were 6 bases for V and 9 bases for J; bases not matched to a gene: 8. The CDR3 spans 15 residues. Germline V CDR1 and CDR2: MNHEY, SVGAGI. The chain's CDR3 is CASRFPGQGSSPLHF. Here the CDR3 DNA reads TGTGCCAGCAGATTCCCGGGACAGGGGTCTTCACCCCTCCACTTT.

The chain uses TRBV20-1 and TRBJ2-3; 9 bases line up with TRBD1. Germline V CDR1 and CDR2: DFQATT, SNEGSKA (reference sequence). The CDR3 is 15 residues long. Trimming removed 3 bases from V and 3 bases from J; junction bases left unmatched: 7. The CDR3 region has the DNA TGCAGTGCTAGTAAACAGGGGGCGAGTACAGATACGCAGTATTTT. Amino acids: CSASKQGASTDTQYF.

This clone was observed once. This rearrangement joins TRBV11-2 to TRBJ2-5; 8 bases map to TRBD2. The CDR3 contains 16 residues. Germline trimming cut 2 bases from V and 0 bases from J; bases unmatched to any gene: 5. From germline, CDR1 is SGHAT and CDR2 FQNNGV. The CDR3 region has the DNA TGTGCCAGCAGCTTATTACTAGCGGCGTACCAAGAGACCCAGTACTTC. Its translation: CASSLLLAAYQETQYF.

The chain carries TRBV28 and TRBJ1-1, with D uncertain. CDR3 length equals 12 residues. Trimming removed 2 bases at V and 7 bases at J, with 8 bases between. The germline CDR1 and CDR2 sequences are MDHEN and SYDVKM. DNA for the CDR3: TGTGCCAGCAGTTTACCGGGGTTTGAAGCTTTCTTT. As protein: CASSLPGFEAFF.

The V call is TRBV4-1, the J call TRBJ1-4, with D possibly TRBD1 on 6 matching bases. Trimming removed 0 bases from V and 7 bases from J, with 12 bases in between. This CDR3 region has 15 residues. Germline-derived CDR1 and CDR2 are MGHRA and YSYEKL. CDR3 in DNA: TGCGCCAGCAGCCAAGAAACAGGGAGGGGTGAAAAACTGTTTTTT. Translated: CASSQETGRGEKLFF.

A word on this clone: Given the absence of the conserved phenylalanine or tryptophan at the CDR3 end, a read error is likely. The DNA is omitted, as the CDR3 cannot be located on it reliably, and the CDR3 follows TCRdb's listing. The rearrangement uses TRBV20-1 and TRBJ1-1; the table's D call, TRBD1, was not checked against the DNA. The CDR3 is 9 residues long, ends included. Germline V lookup: CDR1 DFQATT, CDR2 SNEGSKA (reference sequence). The CDR3 here is CSAMGQGKL.

V is TRBV11-2 and J is TRBJ2-7; TRBD1 agrees at 7 bases. The ends lost 5 bases at V and 5 bases at J; junction bases unmatched: 18. The CDR3 is made up of 17 amino acids. In germline, CDR1 is SGHAT, CDR2 FQNNGV. The CDR3 region has the DNA TGTGCCAGCAGCCCCTCCATTATGAGGGGGCCCGCCAACGAGCAGTACTTC. Translating gives CASSPSIMRGPANEQYF. Complete variable domain (other parts from reference TRBV11-2 and TRBJ2-7): EAGVAQSPRYKIIEKRQSVAFWCNPISGHATLYWYQQILGQGPKLLIQFQNNGVVDDSQLPKDRFSAERLKGVDSTLKIQPAKLEDSAVYLCASSPSIMRGPANEQYFGPGTRLTVT.

This clone was detected once. The chain couples TRBV6-5 to TRBJ1-2; D is undetermined. The germline V gene has CDR1 MNHEY and CDR2 SVGAGI. There are 13 residues in the CDR3. Trimming left V 0 bases short and J 8 bases short, with 10 bases between. This CDR3 reads CASSYSGRAGYTF. CDR3 nucleotide sequence: TGTGCCAGCAGTTACTCAGGGAGGGCCGGCTACACCTTC.

The chain recombines TRBV14 with TRBJ1-2; 7 positions match TRBD1. The ends lost 4 bases at V and 0 bases at J; junction bases unmatched: 17. CDR1 and CDR2 (germline): SGHDN, FVKESK. The length of the CDR3 is 19 residues. CDR3 protein: CASSLILPRTGQPNYGYTF. CDR3 in DNA: TGTGCCAGCAGCCTCATTCTTCCCCGGACAGGACAACCTAACTATGGCTACACCTTC.

The V call is TRBV6-5, the J call TRBJ1-2; possible D gene TRBD1, 6 bases. The CDR3 is made up of 14 amino acids. Germline V gene lookup returns CDR1 MNHEY and CDR2 SVGAGI. Trimming pared 7 bases from V and 2 bases from J, leaving 14 bases between. The CDR3 loop reads CASTRSGTNYGYTF. In DNA form, the CDR3 reads TGTGCCAGCACCAGGTCCGGGACAAACTATGGCTACACCTTC.

The chain links TRBV7-2 to TRBJ1-2; TRBD1 matches 8 bases. Looked up from germline, CDR1 is SGHTA and CDR2 is FQGNSA. This CDR3 has 14 amino acids. V gave up 8 bases and J gave up 6 bases; unmatched junction bases: 11. The CDR3 loop is CASLNGQGVNGYTF. CDR3 DNA sequence: TGTGCCAGCTTAAATGGACAGGGTGTCAATGGCTACACCTTC.

The chain joins TRBV6-5 to TRBJ2-2, with D possibly being TRBD2 (6 bases). From germline, CDR1 is MNHEY and CDR2 SVGAGI. The CDR3 length is 14 residues. V was trimmed by 5 bases and J by 2 bases, leaving 9 bases between them. The chain's CDR3 is CASSRTINTGELFF. The DNA of the CDR3 is TGTGCCAGCAGTCGGACTATTAACACCGGGGAGCTGTTTTTT.

The chain links TRBV18 to TRBJ1-5, with 7 bases matching TRBD1. Germline CDR1 is KGHSH and CDR2 is LQKENI. There are 16 residues in the CDR3. V lost 3 bases and J lost 6; bases outside the gene matches: 11. The CDR3 nucleotides read TGTGCCAGCTCACCCCGGGAGGGGGCGAGGAGTCAGCCCCAGCATTTT. This gives the protein CASSPREGARSQPQHF.

V gene TRBV2 combines with J gene TRBJ1-6; 8 bases align to TRBD1. The CDR3 totals 13 residues. Germline V lookup: CDR1 SNHLY, CDR2 FYNNEI. Trimming took 4 bases from V and 7 from J; bases not matched to a gene: 0. In DNA, the CDR3 is TGTGCCAGCAGTGGGACAGGGAATTCACCCCTCCACTTT. Protein: CASSGTGNSPLHF.

V is TRBV5-8 and J is TRBJ2-3; TRBD1 might be the D (5 bases). The CDR3 has 14 amino acids. Germline CDR1 SGHTS, CDR2 YDEGEE. V was cut by 1 base and J by 0 bases, with 6 bases left in between. CDR3 DNA sequence: TGTGCCAGCAGCTTGTCAGGGAGCACAGATACGCAGTATTTT. Encoded protein: CASSLSGSTDTQYF.

The chain combines TRBV18 with TRBJ2-5; 7 bases are a match to TRBD1. Germline V gene lookup returns CDR1 KGHSH and CDR2 LQKENI. The CDR3 consists of 13 residues. J gave up 1 base and V 8 bases, and 4 bases lay outside the gene matches. CDR3 nucleotides: TGTGCCAGCGTTGGGACAGTCCAAGAGACCCAGTACTTC. It encodes CASVGTVQETQYF.

The V gene is TRBV10-3, the J gene TRBJ1-6, with D possibly matching TRBD1 (6 bases). The CDR3 covers 14 residues. With 1 base removed from V and 6 bases from J, the gap between germline ends came to 7 bases. Per the germline V gene, CDR1 is ENHRY and CDR2 is SYGVKD. CDR3 DNA sequence: TGTGCCATCAGTGAGTTACAGGGTAATTCACCCCTCCACTTT. Its translation: CAISELQGNSPLHF.

This clone came up a few times. V gene TRBV7-6 combines with J gene TRBJ2-1; 10 nucleotides align to TRBD2. Losses at the gene ends were 5 bases for V and 6 bases for J; bases not matched to a gene: 7. Germline CDR1 SGHVS, CDR2 FNYEAQ. The CDR3 runs 15 residues. For the CDR3, the DNA is TGTGCCAGCAGCGCGAGCGGGAGGGCTCTCAATGAGCAGTTCTTC. As protein: CASSASGRALNEQFF.

This clone was recorded a few times. In nucleotides, the CDR3 is TGTGCCAGCAGTTTATTAGACATTAATCAGCCCCAGCATTTT. Amino acid sequence: CASSLLDINQPQHF. The gene calls are TRBV28 and TRBJ1-5; D gene uncertain. Germline V lookup: CDR1 MDHEN, CDR2 SYDVKM. Deletions cut 1 base from V and 4 bases from J, with 8 bases between. This CDR3 contains 14 residues.

Here the CDR3 DNA reads TGTGCCAGCAGTCCCGGGACAGGGGTGGGCACTGAAGCTTTCTTT. It translates to CASSPGTGVGTEAFF. The J gene is TRBJ1-1, the V gene TRBV6-5; 10 bases are a match to TRBD1. Germline V gene lookup returns CDR1 MNHEY and CDR2 SVGAGI. The CDR3 runs 15 residues. V dropped 5 bases and J dropped 4; count of bases not matched to a gene: 7.

This sequence joins TRBV6-5 and TRBJ1-1; D is unclear. CDR1 MNHEY and CDR2 SVGAGI come from the germline V gene. The CDR3 sequence is 11 residues long. Trimming pared 8 bases from V and 0 bases from J, leaving 4 bases between. In DNA, the CDR3 is TGTGCCAGCTCCGTGAACACTGAAGCTTTCTTT. Translated, it gives CASSVNTEAFF.

The chain links TRBV6-5 to TRBJ2-7; 9 bases are a match to TRBD1. CDR1 is MNHEY and CDR2 is SVGAGI in the germline V gene. The CDR3 is made up of 15 amino acids. V trimming: 6 bases; J trimming: 2 bases; junction bases outside the gene matches: 8. This CDR3 reads CASSQGQGRTYEQYF. CDR3 sequence (DNA): TGTGCCAGCAGCCAGGGACAGGGCAGGACCTACGAGCAGTACTTC.

This clone has just a few counts. The V call is TRBV4-1, the J call TRBJ1-4, with a possible D match to TRBD1 (5 bases). The CDR3 sequence is 15 residues long. Between the trimmed V and J ends, which lost 4 bases and 4 bases, there was a span of 13 bases. The germline V gene has CDR1 MGHRA and CDR2 YSYEKL. The CDR3 loop reads CASSPGEQDNEKLFF. The CDR3 DNA follows: TGCGCCAGCAGCCCGGGGGAACAGGATAATGAAAAACTGTTTTTT.

This clone is a singleton in its sample. V and J are TRBV18 and TRBJ2-5; D remains ambiguous. The CDR3 has 12 residues. V shed 2 bases and J shed 5 bases, with 6 bases lying between them. CDR1 is KGHSH, CDR2 LQKENI, per germline. In nucleotides, the CDR3 is TGTGCCAGCTCACCAACCGGGGAGACCCAGTACTTC. Translated, it gives CASSPTGETQYF.

This clone was counted once. V and J are TRBV2 and TRBJ2-1, with 9 bases identical to TRBD2. After removal of 5 bases from V and 6 bases from J, the junction contained 5 bases not matched to a gene. The CDR3 spans 14 residues. Germline lookup yields CDR1 SNHLY and CDR2 FYNNEI. DNA for the CDR3: TGTGCCAGCAGTCTAGCGGGAATCGGCAATGAGCAGTTCTTC. Amino acid sequence: CASSLAGIGNEQFF. The full variable domain, its missing parts supplied by reference TRBV2 and TRBJ2-1, is EPEVTQTPSHQVTQMGQEVILRCVPISNHLYFYWYRQILGQKVEFLVSFYNNEISEKSEIFDDQFSVERPDGSNFTLKIRSTKLEDSAMYFCASSLAGIGNEQFFGPGTRLTVL.

The chain has TRBV5-4 and TRBJ1-1; 9 bases agree with TRBD1. The CDR3 runs 16 residues. With V trimmed by 0 bases and J by 1 base, 4 bases remained unmatched. CDR1 is SGHNT and CDR2 is YYREEE in the germline V gene (reference sequence). The CDR3, as DNA: TGTGCCAGCAGCTTGGCACAGGGGGCAGCGAACACTGAAGCTTTCTTT. As protein: CASSLAQGAANTEAFF.

J is TRBJ2-3 and V is TRBV19; the match to TRBD1 covers 7 bases. The CDR3 covers 15 residues. Per the germline V gene, CDR1 is LNHDA and CDR2 is SQIVND (reference sequence). Trimming cost V 4 bases and J 8 bases; bases outside gene matches: 12. The CDR3 loop is CASSRDRQGAGTQYF. DNA for the CDR3: TGTGCCAGTAGTAGGGACCGACAGGGCGCGGGTACGCAGTATTTT. Looking up the rest from reference TRBV19 and TRBJ2-3 gives the full variable domain: DGGITQSPKYLFRKEGQNVTLSCEQNLNHDAMYWYRQDPGQGLRLIYYSQIVNDFQKGDIAEGYSVSREKKESFPLTVTSAQKNPTAFYLCASSRDRQGAGTQYFGPGTRLTVL.

The J gene is TRBJ2-2, the V gene TRBV9, with a weak D call TRBD2 (6 bases). With 2 bases removed from V and 1 base from J, the gap between germline ends came to 12 bases. CDR1 SGDLS and CDR2 YYNGEE come from the germline V gene. This CDR3 contains 16 residues. This CDR3 is CASSVPSRENTGELFF. In DNA form, the CDR3 reads TGTGCCAGCAGCGTTCCCTCGCGGGAGAACACCGGGGAGCTGTTTTTT.